This T cell receptor beta chain was captured by sequencing in a study of cytomegalovirus exposure and HLA in healthy donors. Turning to the study itself: There were 350 to 450 genotyped donors. Of these, roughly 86% fell in the genetic ancestry cluster associated with self-reported Caucasian donors. Overall study findings and caveats: HLA restriction was apparent for most CMV-associated TCR beta chains in a later analysis.

13 Jbeta primers and 60 Vbeta primers were used for the PCR. In the original analysis: Some 10 million of some 80 million unique TCR beta chains were shared, per a later count. Using immunoSEQ multiplex PCR, the repertoire was profiled, and TCRdb retains in-frame clones only, with some absent. Clone size and V and J calls were adopted from that table, with D and trimming inferred from the DNA. Counted here are under 150,000 clones, roughly 80% occurring once; the ten biggest clones make up over 2%. The CDR3 covers 15 residues. Germline V gene lookup returns CDR1 SEHNR and CDR2 FQNEAQ (reference sequence). Trimming took off 1 base at V and 4 bases at J, with 13 bases between the two ends. A word on this clone: Its antigen remains unidentified.

The J gene is TRBJ2-5, the V gene TRBV7-9; a possible D gene is TRBD2 (5 bases). The receptor was derived from a boy younger than 10 in good health and CMV-seronegative. Sequences were obtained from PBMCs. The CDR3 region has the DNA TGTGCCAGCAGCTTAGGGTCGAGGGTTGGAGAGACCCAGTACTTC. Its protein product is CASSLGSRVGETQYF.